The 25 T cell receptor beta chains in this list originate from one sample, sequenced in a study of long-term antiretroviral therapy in people with HIV (dated by TCRdb to between 2021 and 2022). Sequencing of the TRB variable region was done with the immunoSEQ hsTCRB v3.0 assay at survey level resolution. TCRdb stores this immuneACCESS table with in-frame sequences only. Part of the clones is absent; in the studies checked, under half of the shortfall reflects unresolved V genes, and no reason is known for the rest. This sample has tens of thousands of clones in its table, and 84% of those were observed once. In total, the top ten clones hold roughly 3.2% of the sample. The source material was unsorted PBMCs, sampled 1.9 years after starting antiretroviral therapy. The source of these receptors is a woman in her forties or fifties with HIV.

The rearrangement links TRBV7-2 to TRBJ1-3; D remains unclear. Germline CDR1 reads SGHTA; CDR2 reads FQGNSA. Trimming cost V 1 base and J 0 bases, with 16 bases left between them. CDR3 length: 18 residues. The CDR3 DNA reads as TGTGCCAGCAGCTTAGAGGGTCCGGGGTTCGCCTCTGGAAACACCATATATTTT. As protein: CASSLEGPGFASGNTIYF.

The rearrangement joins TRBV29-1 to TRBJ2-5, with unresolved D. V was shortened by 3 bases and J by 3 bases, with 5 bases between the two germline ends. Germline V gene data show CDR1 as SQVTM and CDR2 as ANQGSEA. The CDR3 length is 11 residues. The CDR3 nucleotides are TGCAGCGTTGACACAGAAGAGACCCAGTACTTC. This codes for CSVDTEETQYF.

The CDR3: CASSLEAGWGDEQFF. The CDR3 DNA sequence: TGTGCCAGCAGCTTAGAAGCGGGGTGGGGCGATGAGCAGTTCTTC. This chain connects TRBV7-6 to TRBJ2-1, with TRBD2 identical over 7 bases. The CDR3 is 15 residues long. Trimming took 1 base from V and 8 from J; bases not matched to a gene: 8. Germline V gene lookup returns CDR1 SGHVS and CDR2 FNYEAQ.

The rearrangement links TRBV5-6 to TRBJ1-2; a possible D gene is TRBD1 (6 bases). The CDR3 totals 14 residues. The V end lost 0 bases, the J end lost 6 bases, and 12 bases lay between the germline ends. CDR1 SGHDT and CDR2 YYEEEE come from the germline V gene. The CDR3 is CASSLGARGDGYTF. The CDR3 DNA is TGTGCCAGCAGCTTGGGCGCCAGGGGAGATGGCTACACCTTC.

The chain combines TRBV11-3 with TRBJ2-3; 7 nucleotides align to TRBD1. The CDR3 has 14 residues. The V gene end was trimmed by 5 bases and the J gene end by 6 bases; junction bases not matched to a gene: 8. Looked up from germline, CDR1 is SGHNT and CDR2 is YENEEA. The CDR3 spells CASSLRDRKDTQYF. CDR3 nucleotides: TGTGCCAGCAGCCTCCGGGACAGAAAGGATACGCAGTATTTT.

The chain carries TRBV5-4 and TRBJ2-3; weak D call: TRBD2 (6 bases). The V end lost 4 bases, the J end lost 2 bases, and 26 bases lay between the germline ends. Germline V gene lookup returns CDR1 SGHNT and CDR2 YYREEE (reference sequence). This CDR3 has 19 residues. The CDR3 nucleotides read TGTGCCAGCAGCGGGACTTGGGCGGGCGGGGAACACGTCACAGATACGCAGTATTTT. Its translation: CASSGTWAGGEHVTDTQYF. The complete variable domain, with remaining parts taken from reference TRBV5-4 and TRBJ2-3, reads ETGVTQSPTHLIKTRGQQVTLRCSSQSGHNTVSWYQQALGQGPQFIFQYYREEENGRGNFPPRFSGLQFPNYSSELNVNALELDDSALYLCASSGTWAGGEHVTDTQYFGPGTRLTVL.

The CDR3 region has the DNA TGCGCCAGCAGCACGGACAGGGAGCATGGCTACACCTTC. The encoded protein is CASSTDREHGYTF. The rearrangement joins TRBV5-1 to TRBJ1-2, with 8 bases that match TRBD1. Trimming took 4 bases from V and 6 from J; bases not matched to a gene: 5. CDR1 and CDR2 (germline): SGHRS, YFSETQ. The CDR3 sequence is 13 residues long.

V usage is TRBV5-4 and J usage is TRBJ2-5; possibly TRBD2 for D (6 bases). Germline CDR1 and CDR2: SGHNT and YYREEE (reference sequence). The CDR3 contains 15 residues. Trimming removed 3 bases at V and 4 bases at J, with 16 bases between. This CDR3 reads CASSYGTQDSETQYF. The DNA of the CDR3 is TGTGCCAGCAGCTACGGGACTCAAGATTCAGAGACCCAGTACTTC.

The genes are TRBV30 and TRBJ1-2, with TRBD1 as a possible D gene (6 bases). The germline gives CDR1 GTSNPN, CDR2 SVGIG (reference sequence). This CDR3 contains 14 residues. V was shortened by 5 bases and J by 4 bases, with 17 bases between the two germline ends. CDR3 nucleotide sequence: TGTGCCTGGGAGACTACTGGACAGTCCTATGGCTACACCTTC. This gives the protein CAWETTGQSYGYTF.

The count of this clone is one. The CDR3 spells CASSINGGGGDEQFF. Here the CDR3 DNA reads TGTGCCAGTAGTATAAACGGGGGAGGCGGGGATGAGCAGTTCTTC. The V and J genes are TRBV19 and TRBJ2-1, with D possibly TRBD2 on 6 matching bases. Trimming took off 2 bases at V and 8 bases at J, with 16 bases between the two ends. The CDR3 totals 15 residues. CDR1 and CDR2 from the germline V gene are LNHDA and SQIVND (reference sequence).

The chain employs TRBV4-1 and TRBJ2-3; no reliable D call. In germline, CDR1 is MGHRA, CDR2 YSYEKL. Trimming removed 0 bases at V and 1 base at J, with 5 bases between. The CDR3 length is 14 residues. CDR3 amino acids: CASSQDLGTDTQYF. In DNA, the CDR3 is TGCGCCAGCAGCCAAGATCTCGGCACAGATACGCAGTATTTT.

The rearrangement links TRBV14 to TRBJ1-2; D is undetermined. There are 14 residues in the CDR3. Germline values: CDR1 SGHDN, CDR2 FVKESK. Trimming took 1 base from V and 2 from J, leaving 8 bases between them. The CDR3 sequence is CASSQVAVNYGYTF. The CDR3 DNA reads as TGTGCCAGCAGCCAAGTAGCCGTCAACTATGGCTACACCTTC.

The CDR3 is CASSLYSDNEQFF. The CDR3 nucleotides read TGTGCCAGCAGTTTATACAGCGACAATGAGCAGTTCTTC. This chain connects TRBV28 to TRBJ2-1; no definite D call. Germline lookup yields CDR1 MDHEN and CDR2 SYDVKM. Trimming took off 1 base at V and 5 bases at J, with 6 bases between the two ends. This CDR3 comprises 13 residues.

In nucleotides, the CDR3 is TGTGCCAGCTCCGATGGGAGGAGCGATTCACCCCTCCACTTT. It specifies CASSDGRSDSPLHF. The chain couples TRBV4-2 to TRBJ1-6, with D hard to call. Germline V gene data show CDR1 as LGHNA and CDR2 as YNFKEQ. The CDR3 runs 14 residues. Trimming took 8 bases from V and 8 from J, leaving 16 bases between them.

This clone occurred a few times. V is TRBV9 and J is TRBJ1-1; 9 bases align to TRBD1. Germline CDR1 is SGDLS and CDR2 is YYNGEE. V gave up 5 bases and J gave up 0 bases; unmatched junction bases: 5. The CDR3 length is 15 residues. CDR3: CASSGTGGLNTEAFF. CDR3 bases: TGTGCCAGCAGTGGAACAGGGGGCTTGAACACTGAAGCTTTCTTT.

The gene calls are TRBV25-1 and TRBJ1-6; the match to TRBD1 covers 9 bases. Per the germline V gene, CDR1 is MGHDK and CDR2 is SYGVNS. The CDR3 is made up of 15 amino acids. V dropped 6 bases and J dropped 4; count of bases not matched to a gene: 4. CDR3 region: CASRSTGGYNSPLHF. The CDR3 nucleotides read TGTGCCAGCAGATCGACAGGGGGTTATAATTCACCCCTCCACTTT.

This clone was seen a few times. The rearrangement joins TRBV19 to TRBJ1-6, with TRBD1 identical over 10 bases. Trimming cost V 5 bases and J 8 bases; bases outside gene matches: 9. Germline V gives CDR1 LNHDA, CDR2 SQIVND (reference sequence). There are 16 residues in the CDR3. CDR3 region: CASSPQEGTGDSPLHF. In DNA, the CDR3 is TGTGCCAGTAGTCCCCAGGAGGGGACAGGGGATTCACCCCTCCACTTT. Together with reference TRBV19 and TRBJ1-6, the CDR3 gives the full variable domain: DGGITQSPKYLFRKEGQNVTLSCEQNLNHDAMYWYRQDPGQGLRLIYYSQIVNDFQKGDIAEGYSVSREKKESFPLTVTSAQKNPTAFYLCASSPQEGTGDSPLHFGNGTRLTVT.

V gene TRBV10-3 combines with J gene TRBJ2-4; 8 nucleotides match TRBD2. CDR1 is ENHRY, CDR2 SYGVKD, per germline. Germline trimming cut 3 bases from V and 0 bases from J; bases unmatched to any gene: 7. The CDR3 runs to 17 residues. The CDR3 coding sequence is TGTGCCATCAGTGACGGCGGGGGGAGCCGAGCCAAAAACATTCAGTACTTC. Protein sequence: CAISDGGGSRAKNIQYF.

This chain links TRBV9 with TRBJ2-2; perhaps D is TRBD1 or TRBD2 (6 bases each). The ends were cut back, 0 bases at V and 0 bases at J, with 9 bases in the middle. The CDR3 sequence is 16 residues long. Germline loops: CDR1 SGDLS, CDR2 YYNGEE. CDR3 DNA sequence: TGTGCCAGCAGCGTAGCCGGGGGCGCGAACACCGGGGAGCTGTTTTTT. Protein product: CASSVAGGANTGELFF.

This rearrangement joins TRBV19 to TRBJ2-3, with D uncertain. V lost 7 bases to trimming and J lost 2 bases, with 13 bases between them. The CDR3 totals 14 residues. The germline CDR1 and CDR2 sequences are LNHDA and SQIVND (reference sequence). In nucleotides, the CDR3 is TGTGCCAGTACCGCCACGGGCTCCACAGATACGCAGTATTTT. Translation gives CASTATGSTDTQYF.

CDR3: CASATSTDTQYF. CDR3 bases: TGTGCCAGTGCTACTAGCACAGATACGCAGTATTTT. The rearrangement links TRBV19 to TRBJ2-3; D is unclear. V shed 8 bases and J shed 0 bases, with 6 bases lying between them. Germline V gene lookup returns CDR1 LNHDA and CDR2 SQIVND (reference sequence). The CDR3 length is 12 residues.

The CDR3: CATAVPGYGYTF. The CDR3 DNA follows: TGTGCCACCGCTGTCCCGGGGTATGGCTACACCTTC. The V call is TRBV6-4, the J call TRBJ1-2; D gene ambiguous. This CDR3 contains 12 residues. Trimming took 10 bases from V and 5 from J, leaving 14 bases between them. Germline lookup yields CDR1 MRHNA and CDR2 SNTAGT.

This rearrangement joins TRBV6-5 to TRBJ2-7, with D perhaps matching TRBD1 (5 bases). CDR1 and CDR2 (germline): MNHEY, SVGAGI. V was shortened by 0 bases and J by 5 bases, with 14 bases between the two germline ends. CDR3 length: 15 residues. Written as DNA, the CDR3 is TGTGCCAGCAGTTACTCGAAGGGGTATGGGAACGAGCAGTACTTC. This codes for CASSYSKGYGNEQYF.

J is TRBJ1-2 and V is TRBV28, with a possible D match to TRBD1 (5 bases). The CDR3 is 15 residues long. Germline-derived CDR1 and CDR2 are MDHEN and SYDVKM. Trimming took off 5 bases at V and 3 bases at J, with 16 bases between the two ends. The DNA of the CDR3 is TGTGCCAGCAGTCGAGCGGTCGAGGGGTACTATGGCTACACCTTC. The encoded protein is CASSRAVEGYYGYTF.

The chain carries TRBV18 and TRBJ2-7, with D possibly being TRBD2 (5 bases). CDR1 and CDR2 from the germline V gene are KGHSH and LQKENI. This CDR3 region has 15 residues. The V end was cut by 3 bases, the J end by 5 bases, with 17 bases between. The CDR3 here is CASSPWYGGENEQYF. CDR3 coding DNA: TGTGCCAGCTCACCCTGGTATGGAGGTGAGAACGAGCAGTACTTC.